A single sample is the source of the 2 T cell receptor beta chains below, sequenced in a study of shared clonotypes between healthy human individuals. Some clones are missing from TCRdb's copy, which holds only in-frame ones; the method was immunoSEQ multiplex PCR. The sample has around 340,000 clones, about 73% seen once; the top ten hold about 9.4%. Sequences were obtained from memory CD4+ T cells sorted from blood. The sample's subset: CD45RA-negative fraction. These receptors all come from a man aged 25 to 45 in good health.

A single count supports this clone. The V gene is TRBV30, the J gene TRBJ2-7; D may be TRBD2 (5 bases). Between the trimmed V and J ends, which lost 6 bases and 2 bases, there was a span of 17 bases. The germline CDR1 and CDR2 sequences are GTSNPN and SVGIG (reference sequence). CDR3 size: 14 residues. The DNA for the CDR3 is TGTGCCTGCCATCAGGTTGTGAGGGCCTACGAGCAGTACTTC. Amino acids: CACHQVVRAYEQYF. The entire variable domain, with the rest obtained from reference TRBV30 and TRBJ2-7, is as follows: SQTIHQWPATLVQPVGSPLSLECTVEGTSNPNLYWYRQAAGRGLQLLFYSVGIGQISSEVPQNLSASRPQDRQFILSSKKLLLSDSGFYLCACHQVVRAYEQYFGPGTRLTVT.

The chain links TRBV6-5 to TRBJ1-5; no reliable D call. Germline values: CDR1 MNHEY, CDR2 SVGAGI. V lost 0 bases, J lost 4 bases, and 7 bases lay in between. There are 14 residues in the CDR3. The CDR3 here is CASSYSHGNQPQHF. DNA for the CDR3: TGTGCCAGCAGTTACTCGCACGGTAATCAGCCCCAGCATTTT.